One sample yielded the 22 T cell receptor beta chains listed below, sequenced in a study of blood T cell repertoires in COVID-19. Generated by immunoSEQ multiplex PCR, the TCRdb table keeps only in-frame clones and is missing some. The sample lists 30,000 to 45,000 clones, about 89% occurring once. Material: peripheral blood. Every receptor here comes from a human donor in a cohort sampled during active COVID-19.

The V and J genes are TRBV6-5 and TRBJ1-2, with 9 bases matching TRBD1. The CDR3 has 14 amino acids. CDR1 is MNHEY and CDR2 is SVGAGI in the germline V gene. J gave up 5 bases and V 6 bases, and 7 bases lay outside the gene matches. CDR3 amino acids: CASRRGQGTYGYTF. In nucleotides, the CDR3 is TGTGCCAGCAGGAGGGGACAGGGAACTTATGGCTACACCTTC.

The V gene is TRBV13, the J gene TRBJ2-7; 9 nucleotides agree with TRBD2. With V trimmed by 4 bases and J by 8 bases, 9 bases remained unmatched. The CDR3 has 14 residues. CDR1 is PRHDT and CDR2 is FYEKMQ in the germline V gene (reference sequence). Written as DNA, the CDR3 is TGTGCCAGCAGCTACCAGGAGCTAGCGGGAAAGCAGTACTTC. The encoded protein is CASSYQELAGKQYF.

The CDR3 is CATSDGRVGETQYF. CDR3 DNA sequence: TGTGCCACCAGTGACGGGAGAGTTGGAGAGACCCAGTACTTC. The chain is built from TRBV24-1 and TRBJ2-5; possible D gene TRBD2, 6 bases. Germline V gene data show CDR1 as KGHDR and CDR2 as SFDVKD. The CDR3 extends over 14 amino acids. Trimming removed 4 bases from V and 4 bases from J, with 12 bases in between.

The V and J genes are TRBV6-6 and TRBJ2-1; 9 nucleotides align to TRBD1. The CDR3 length is 15 residues. The V and J ends lost 2 bases and 7 bases, in that order; junction bases with no gene match: 6. Germline CDR1 and CDR2: MNHNY and SVGAGI (reference sequence). CDR3 sequence reads: CASSYTGTGRNEQFF. The CDR3 DNA follows: TGTGCCAGCAGTTACACCGGGACAGGGAGAAATGAGCAGTTCTTC.

This CDR3 reads CAWSNLGAASNEQFF. The CDR3 nucleotides read TGTGCCTGGAGCAACTTAGGGGCGGCTTCCAATGAGCAGTTCTTC. The V and J genes are TRBV30 and TRBJ2-1; TRBD1 is a possible D gene (5 bases). The V end was cut by 3 bases, the J end by 6 bases, with 18 bases between. The CDR3 is 15 amino acids. Germline V gene lookup returns CDR1 GTSNPN and CDR2 SVGIG (reference sequence). Together with reference TRBV30 and TRBJ2-1, the CDR3 gives the full variable domain: SQTIHQWPATLVQPVGSPLSLECTVEGTSNPNLYWYRQAAGRGLQLLFYSVGIGQISSEVPQNLSASRPQDRQFILSSKKLLLSDSGFYLCAWSNLGAASNEQFFGPGTRLTVL.

This clone was detected once. The chain carries TRBV3-1 (or the pseudogene TRBV3-2) and TRBJ2-5; 15 bases are shared with TRBD2. This CDR3 is built from 15 residues. Per the germline V gene, CDR1 is LGHDT and CDR2 is YNNKEL (reference sequence). Trimming removed 4 bases from V and 5 bases from J; junction bases left unmatched: 2. CDR3 DNA: TGTGCCAGCAGCCGCGGGACTAGCGGGGGGGAGACCCAGTACTTC. It codes for CASSRGTSGGETQYF.

This chain uses TRBV7-8 with TRBJ2-3, with TRBD1 matching over 7 bases. Germline V gives CDR1 SGHVS, CDR2 FQNEAQ. The CDR3 is 13 amino acids. V was pared by 5 bases and J by 9 bases, with 8 bases of the junction left unmatched. CDR3 residues: CASSHEGQNTQYF. As DNA, the CDR3 is TGTGCCAGCAGCCACGAGGGACAGAACACGCAGTATTTT.

The V and J genes are TRBV4-1 and TRBJ1-5; possible D gene TRBD1, 5 bases. The CDR3 loop spans 15 amino acids. Trimming shortened V by 7 bases and J by 4 bases, and 17 bases separated the two germline ends. The germline V gene encodes CDR1 MGHRA and CDR2 YSYEKL. The CDR3 region has the DNA TGCGCCAGCAACACGGACACCCGTGGGAATCAGCCCCAGCATTTT. Amino acids: CASNTDTRGNQPQHF.

This sequence joins TRBV4-1 and TRBJ2-5; 8 bases line up with TRBD2. Germline CDR1 and CDR2: MGHRA and YSYEKL. With V trimmed by 4 bases and J by 2 bases, 6 bases remained unmatched. The CDR3 length is 15 residues. The CDR3 here is CASSRYLAGQETQYF. The CDR3 bases are TGCGCCAGCAGCCGATACTTAGCGGGGCAAGAGACCCAGTACTTC.

This chain uses TRBV6-6 with TRBJ2-5, with 7 bases lining up with TRBD1. CDR3 length: 16 residues. Per the germline V gene, CDR1 is MNHNY and CDR2 is SVGAGI (reference sequence). J lost 4 bases, V lost 6 bases, and 14 bases had no gene match. CDR3 DNA: TGTGCCAGCAGACCAACGACAGGGCGAATGACAGAGACCCAGTACTTC. It yields the protein CASRPTTGRMTETQYF.

This clone came up once. The V call is TRBV6-5, the J call TRBJ2-3; TRBD2 is a possible D gene (7 bases). Germline V CDR1 and CDR2: MNHEY, SVGAGI. The CDR3 runs to 13 residues. Trimming cost V 7 bases and J 3 bases, with 11 bases left between them. The CDR3 loop reads CASMGGATDTQYF. CDR3 in DNA: TGTGCCAGCATGGGGGGGGCGACAGATACGCAGTATTTT.

The chain recombines TRBV30 with TRBJ1-4; 7 bases agree with TRBD1. The CDR3 runs to 14 residues. Trimming cost V 2 bases and J 6 bases; bases outside gene matches: 6. Germline CDR1 reads GTSNPN; CDR2 reads SVGIG (reference sequence). CDR3 sequence reads: CAWSRDRKDEKLFF. CDR3 bases: TGTGCCTGGAGTCGGGACAGAAAAGATGAAAAACTGTTTTTT.

The chain carries TRBV15 and TRBJ2-5; TRBD2 might be the D (6 bases). Looked up from germline, CDR1 is LNHNV and CDR2 is YYDKDF (reference sequence). V lost 5 bases and J 5 bases, leaving 15 bases between the germline ends. CDR3 length: 14 amino acids. This CDR3 reads CATSQRRGWETQYF. In DNA, the CDR3 is TGTGCCACCAGCCAGAGGAGGGGTTGGGAGACCCAGTACTTC.

The chain employs TRBV24-1 and TRBJ2-3; 7 nucleotides align to TRBD1. J lost 0 bases, V lost 4 bases, and 6 bases had no gene match. The germline V gene encodes CDR1 KGHDR and CDR2 SFDVKD. This CDR3 spans 16 amino acids. The CDR3 region is CATSDPQGDSTDTQYF. CDR3 sequence (DNA): TGTGCCACCAGTGACCCCCAGGGGGATAGCACAGATACGCAGTATTTT.

The rearrangement joins TRBV4-3 to TRBJ2-5, with 12 bases aligning to TRBD2. Trimming took 3 bases from V and 5 from J; bases not matched to a gene: 10. Germline V gene lookup returns CDR1 LGHNA and CDR2 YSLEER. The CDR3 consists of 17 residues. The CDR3 DNA follows: TGCGCCAGCAGCCATCCCCGACTAGCGGGAGTCGGGGAGACCCAGTACTTC. Residues: CASSHPRLAGVGETQYF.

V gene TRBV6-5 combines with J gene TRBJ1-2, with D possibly matching TRBD1 (5 bases). The CDR3 covers 14 residues. V was cut by 6 bases and J by 3 bases, with 14 bases left in between. Germline loops: CDR1 MNHEY, CDR2 SVGAGI. The CDR3 sequence is CASSIETVDYGYTF. DNA of the CDR3: TGTGCCAGCAGCATCGAGACAGTCGACTATGGCTACACCTTC.

The chain is built from TRBV6-5 and TRBJ1-5; D remains unclear. V lost 6 bases, J lost 0 bases, and 9 bases lay in between. Germline CDR1 MNHEY, CDR2 SVGAGI. The CDR3 consists of 14 residues. CDR3 loop: CASRVGSSNQPQHF. The CDR3 DNA reads TGTGCCAGCAGGGTGGGGAGTAGCAATCAGCCCCAGCATTTT.

The chain couples TRBV7-9 to TRBJ1-6; weak D call: TRBD1 (5 bases). Germline V gives CDR1 SEHNR, CDR2 FQNEAQ (reference sequence). The CDR3 has 16 amino acids. V was clipped by 6 bases and J by 3 bases, with 15 bases between them. The CDR3 reads CASSPGRQGYNSPLHF. CDR3 DNA: TGTGCCAGCAGTCCCGGACGGCAGGGCTATAATTCACCCCTCCACTTT.

The sample holds one count of this clone. The chain joins TRBV5-1 to TRBJ2-3, with TRBD2 identical over 11 bases. Losses at the gene ends were 0 bases for V and 3 bases for J; bases not matched to a gene: 3. The CDR3 extends over 16 amino acids. Germline V CDR1 and CDR2: SGHRS, YFSETQ. The CDR3 DNA reads as TGCGCCAGCAGCTTGGAACCTAGCGGGGGGACAGATACGCAGTATTTT. This encodes CASSLEPSGGTDTQYF.

This rearrangement joins TRBV5-1 to TRBJ2-7; TRBD1 aligns across 8 bases. This CDR3 spans 15 amino acids. Germline CDR1 and CDR2: SGHRS and YFSETQ. The V and J ends lost 3 bases and 5 bases, in that order; junction bases with no gene match: 10. Written as DNA, the CDR3 is TGCGCCAGCAGCTGGAACGGACAGGGCGCCGACGAGCAGTACTTC. It translates to CASSWNGQGADEQYF. The full variable domain, in which reference TRBV5-1 and TRBJ2-7 provide the parts outside the CDR3, is KAGVTQTPRYLIKTRGQQVTLSCSPISGHRSVSWYQQTPGQGLQFLFEYFSETQRNKGNFPGRFSGRQFSNSRSEMNVSTLELGDSALYLCASSWNGQGADEQYFGPGTRLTVT.

The V gene is TRBV28, the J gene TRBJ1-4, with D uncertain. Trimming took 3 bases from V and 5 from J, leaving 7 bases between them. Germline lookup yields CDR1 MDHEN and CDR2 SYDVKM. There are 13 residues in the CDR3. The CDR3 coding sequence is TGTGCCAGCAGTTTTCCCGGGAATGAAAAACTGTTTTTT. Encoded protein: CASSFPGNEKLFF. Variable domain in full (rest from reference TRBV28 and TRBJ1-4): DVKVTQSSRYLVKRTGEKVFLECVQDMDHENMFWYRQDPGLGLRLIYFSYDVKMKEKGDIPEGYSVSREKKERFSLILESASTNQTSMYLCASSFPGNEKLFFGSGTQLSVL.

This clone was picked up one time. CDR3 protein: CASSPSGRGQREQFF. The CDR3 DNA is TGTGCCAGCAGCCCCAGTGGAAGGGGGCAGCGTGAGCAGTTCTTC. The rearrangement uses TRBV14 and TRBJ2-1, with 7 bases fitting TRBD1. The CDR3 has 15 residues. The germline V gene has CDR1 SGHDN and CDR2 FVKESK. Germline trimming cut 4 bases from V and 9 bases from J; bases unmatched to any gene: 12.